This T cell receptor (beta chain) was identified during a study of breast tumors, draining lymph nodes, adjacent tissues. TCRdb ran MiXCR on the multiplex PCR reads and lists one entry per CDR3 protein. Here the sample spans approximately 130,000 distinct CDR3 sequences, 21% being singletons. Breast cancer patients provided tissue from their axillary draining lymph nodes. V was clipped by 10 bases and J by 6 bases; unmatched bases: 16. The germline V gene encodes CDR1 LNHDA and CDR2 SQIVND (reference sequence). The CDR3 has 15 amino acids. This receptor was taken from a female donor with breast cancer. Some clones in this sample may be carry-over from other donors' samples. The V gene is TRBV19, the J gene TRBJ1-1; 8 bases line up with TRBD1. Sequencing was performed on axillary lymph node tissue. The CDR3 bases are TGTGCCACCGCGCGACTTACAGGGGGGATCCCTGAAGCTTTCTTT. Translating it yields CATARLTGGIPEAFF.